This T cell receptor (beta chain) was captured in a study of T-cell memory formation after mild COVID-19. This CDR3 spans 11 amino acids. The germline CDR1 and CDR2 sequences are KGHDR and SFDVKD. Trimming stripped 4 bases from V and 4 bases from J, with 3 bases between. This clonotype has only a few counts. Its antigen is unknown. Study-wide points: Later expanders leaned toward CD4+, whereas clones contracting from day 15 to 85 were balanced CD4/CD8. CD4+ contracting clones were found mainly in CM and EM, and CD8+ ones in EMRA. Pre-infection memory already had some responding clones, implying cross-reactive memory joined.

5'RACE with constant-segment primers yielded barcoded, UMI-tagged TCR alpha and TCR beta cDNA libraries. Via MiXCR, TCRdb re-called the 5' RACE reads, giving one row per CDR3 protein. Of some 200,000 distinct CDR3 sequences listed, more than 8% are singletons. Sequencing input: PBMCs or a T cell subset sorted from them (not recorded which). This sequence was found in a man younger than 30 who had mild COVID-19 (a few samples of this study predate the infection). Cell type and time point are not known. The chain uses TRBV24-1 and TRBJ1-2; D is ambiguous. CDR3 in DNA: TGTGCCACCAGTGAGGGCTATGGCTACACCTTC. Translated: CATSEGYGYTF.